This T cell receptor beta chain was recorded in a study of T cell responses to AZD1222 COVID-19 vaccine. This clone showed up just once. Sequencing was performed with immunoSEQ multiplex PCR; in TCRdb, only in-frame clones are kept and a portion is missing. The data contain roughly 100,000 clones, around 89% of them singletons. Germline V lookup: CDR1 LGHDT, CDR2 YNNKEL (reference sequence). V lost 1 base to trimming and J lost 5 bases, with 23 bases between them. The CDR3 is 18 amino acids. Specimen: peripheral blood, collected on day 0 of AZD1222 vaccination. This chain joins TRBV3-1 (or the pseudogene TRBV3-2) and TRBJ2-5, with D perhaps matching TRBD2 (5 bases). This clonotype originated in an adult in good health. As DNA, the CDR3 is TGTGCCAGCAGCCAAGGTACGGGCCTACGGCTAACGGGGGAGACCCAGTACTTC. It translates to CASSQGTGLRLTGETQYF.